The clone carrying this T cell receptor (beta chain) has more than one count but fewer than ten. Trimming removed 3 bases from V and 6 bases from J; junction bases left unmatched: 11. The CDR3 spans 16 residues. The germline gives CDR1 KGHSH, CDR2 LQKENI. This entry belongs to a study of beta chain features in type 1 diabetes. For the study at large: Across every sample, approximately 110,000,000 sorted cells were examined in total.

Reverse transcribing all isolated RNA meant expressed TCRB transcripts were sequenced. Method: immunoSEQ multiplex PCR; TCRdb's copy keeps in-frame clones and lacks some. The repertoire holds about 250,000 clones, with 11% to 15% as singletons. Sample: naive CD4+ T cells from blood. The chain has TRBV18 and TRBJ1-2, with TRBD1 matching 9 bases. This clonotype was sampled from a woman in her 40s in good health. Written as DNA, the CDR3 is TGTGCCAGCTCACCTTCTCCCGGGACAGGGATGGATGGCTACACCTTC. Protein product: CASSPSPGTGMDGYTF.